The 30 T cell receptor beta chains reported below all come from one sample, sequenced in a study of cytomegalovirus exposure and HLA in healthy donors. The PCR made use of 60 Vbeta and 13 Jbeta primers. Repertoires were generated with immunoSEQ multiplex PCR, while TCRdb's copy carries only in-frame clones and drops some. This sample has 100,000 to 150,000 clones, with approximately 85% found just once. The sequenced material came from PBMCs. The receptors shown here come from a boy younger than 18 in good health and CMV-seronegative.

The genes are TRBV7-2 and TRBJ1-1; 9 bases are shared with TRBD1. Trimming removed 5 bases from V and 0 bases from J; junction bases left unmatched: 7. This CDR3 contains 16 residues. The germline V gene has CDR1 SGHTA and CDR2 FQGNSA. The CDR3 sequence is CASSIDRGALNTEAFF. The CDR3 coding sequence is TGTGCCAGCAGCATCGACAGGGGGGCATTGAACACTGAAGCTTTCTTT.

The sample holds one count of this clone. V and J are TRBV7-2 and TRBJ1-3; perhaps TRBD1 as D (6 bases). This CDR3 has 15 residues. V dropped 2 bases and J dropped 2 bases, with 10 bases sitting between them. The V gene's germline CDR1 is SGHTA and CDR2 FQGNSA. CDR3 residues: CASSLTTGTGNTIYF. The CDR3 coding sequence is TGTGCCAGCAGCTTAACTACAGGGACTGGAAACACCATATATTTT. The full variable domain, completed using reference TRBV7-2 and TRBJ1-3, is GAGVSQSPSNKVTEKGKDVELRCDPISGHTALYWYRQSLGQGLEFLIYFQGNSAPDKSGLPSDRFSAERTGGSVSTLTIQRTQQEDSAVYLCASSLTTGTGNTIYFGEGSWLTVV.

This chain uses TRBV14 with TRBJ2-3; 8 nucleotides match TRBD2. J was trimmed by 2 bases and V by 4 bases; bases with no gene match: 2. Germline loops: CDR1 SGHDN, CDR2 FVKESK. The CDR3 spans 14 residues. The CDR3 DNA reads as TGTGCCAGCAGCCGACTAGCGACCACAGATACGCAGTATTTT. It yields the protein CASSRLATTDTQYF. The variable domain in full, completed from reference TRBV14 and TRBJ2-3, reads EAGVTQFPSHSVIEKGQTVTLRCDPISGHDNLYWYRRVMGKEIKFLLHFVKESKQDESGMPNNRFLAERTGGTYSTLKVQPAELEDSGVYFCASSRLATTDTQYFGPGTRLTVL.

CDR3 sequence: CASSLERGQGGYTF. CDR3 DNA: TGTGCCAGCAGCTTAGAGAGGGGGCAAGGTGGCTACACCTTC. The chain joins TRBV7-9 to TRBJ1-2, with 7 bases matching TRBD1. CDR3 length equals 14 residues. The germline V gene has CDR1 SEHNR and CDR2 FQNEAQ (reference sequence). The V segment lost 1 base and the J segment 7 bases; nucleotides outside the gene matches: 6.

V and J are TRBV6-5 and TRBJ2-2; 8 bases are a match to TRBD2. With V trimmed by 5 bases and J by 1 base, 3 bases remained unmatched. The length of the CDR3 is 15 residues. Germline CDR1 MNHEY, CDR2 SVGAGI. The CDR3 bases are TGTGCCAGCAGTCCTCTAGCGGGGAACACCGGGGAGCTGTTTTTT. It yields the protein CASSPLAGNTGELFF.

This clone was seen more than once but under ten times. V is TRBV4-1 and J is TRBJ1-1; maybe TRBD1 (6 bases). CDR1 is MGHRA, CDR2 YSYEKL, per germline. There are 15 residues in the CDR3. V was clipped by 0 bases and J by 4 bases, with 12 bases between them. CDR3 bases: TGCGCCAGCAGCCAAGATGGGGGGGCAGGCACTGAAGCTTTCTTT. This sequence encodes CASSQDGGAGTEAFF.

This chain links TRBV5-8 with TRBJ2-3; 7 bases are shared with TRBD1. The CDR3 is 17 amino acids. In germline, CDR1 is SGHTS, CDR2 YDEGEE. V dropped 3 bases and J dropped 0; count of bases not matched to a gene: 10. The CDR3 DNA follows: TGTGCCAGCAGCTCACTCAGGGGGTCGGGGAGCACAGATACGCAGTATTTT. Translated, it gives CASSSLRGSGSTDTQYF.

On this clone: The sample carries other DNA sequences with the same CDR3. This sequence joins TRBV27 and TRBJ2-5; D gene ambiguous. The CDR3 has 13 amino acids. V lost 4 bases to trimming and J lost 7 bases, with 13 bases between them. Germline V gives CDR1 MNHEY, CDR2 SMNVEV (reference sequence). CDR3 in DNA: TGTGCCAGCAGTTCCACAGCTTATGTGACCCAGTACTTC. Amino acid sequence: CASSSTAYVTQYF.

The chain combines TRBV18 with TRBJ1-4; the D is unclear. The CDR3 has 15 residues. Trimming removed 3 bases at V and 0 bases at J, with 8 bases between. In germline, CDR1 is KGHSH, CDR2 LQKENI. In DNA, the CDR3 is TGTGCCAGCTCACCTCAGGTCCCAACTAATGAAAAACTGTTTTTT. It translates to CASSPQVPTNEKLFF.

The J gene is TRBJ2-2, the V gene TRBV4-3; 13 bases line up with TRBD2. The CDR3 extends over 17 amino acids. The germline gives CDR1 LGHNA, CDR2 YSLEER. Trimming took 1 base from V and 7 from J; bases not matched to a gene: 6. In nucleotides, the CDR3 is TGCGCCAGCAGCCAAGGACTAGCGGGGGGCCTTGGCGGGGAGCTGTTTTTT. Amino acids: CASSQGLAGGLGGELFF.

This chain joins TRBV7-9 and TRBJ2-1; 8 positions match TRBD2. The CDR3 is made up of 15 amino acids. Per germline, CDR1 SEHNR and CDR2 FQNEAQ (reference sequence). V gave up 6 bases and J gave up 4 bases; unmatched junction bases: 8. In DNA, the CDR3 is TGTGCCAGCAGTCCCAGCGGGAGTGGGTACAATGAGCAGTTCTTC. Protein sequence: CASSPSGSGYNEQFF.

This chain uses TRBV7-2 with TRBJ2-3; D may be TRBD2 (5 bases). This CDR3 has 13 residues. Germline CDR1 is SGHTA and CDR2 is FQGNSA. Deletions cut 4 bases from V and 10 bases from J, with 15 bases between. CDR3: CASSSRRQAAQYF. In DNA, the CDR3 is TGTGCCAGCAGCTCCCGAAGACAAGCGGCGCAGTATTTT.

The chain couples TRBV2 to TRBJ2-7, with D tentatively TRBD2 (6 bases). From germline, CDR1 is SNHLY and CDR2 FYNNEI. The CDR3 consists of 12 residues. V lost 8 bases, J lost 3 bases, and 11 bases lay in between. The CDR3 bases are TGTGCCAGCCGCGGAGGGTTCTACGAGCAGTACTTC. This translates into CASRGGFYEQYF. Filled out from reference TRBV2 and TRBJ2-7, the complete variable domain reads EPEVTQTPSHQVTQMGQEVILRCVPISNHLYFYWYRQILGQKVEFLVSFYNNEISEKSEIFDDQFSVERPDGSNFTLKIRSTKLEDSAMYFCASRGGFYEQYFGPGTRLTVT.

The chain combines TRBV7-3 with TRBJ2-1, with 10 bases identical to TRBD2. The germline gives CDR1 SGHTA, CDR2 FQGTGA. The trim removed 5 bases at V and 8 bases at J, leaving 9 bases unmatched. The CDR3 has 15 amino acids. In nucleotides, the CDR3 is TGTGCCAGCAGCCGATATTCTAGCGGGAGCGATGAGCAGTTCTTC. It translates to CASSRYSSGSDEQFF.

The chain employs TRBV5-4 and TRBJ1-4; the D gene is possibly TRBD1 (6 bases). The germline gives CDR1 SGHNT, CDR2 YYREEE (reference sequence). The V and J ends lost 1 base and 9 bases respectively, with 10 bases between them. The CDR3 has 13 amino acids. As DNA, the CDR3 is TGTGCCAGCAGCTTGCCGCAGGGGAAAAAACTGTTTTTT. Protein product: CASSLPQGKKLFF.

This clone was seen a few times. J is TRBJ2-7 and V is TRBV4-3; D ambiguous. The germline CDR1 and CDR2 sequences are LGHNA and YSLEER. This CDR3 region has 15 residues. Trimming pared 1 base from V and 3 bases from J, leaving 13 bases between. The CDR3 DNA follows: TGCGCCAGCAGCCAAGCACCAGGTGAGAGCTACGAGCAGTACTTC. This gives the protein CASSQAPGESYEQYF.

CDR3 bases: TGTGCCAGCAGCTTGGGTGCGTCCCCTAGCACAGATACGCAGTATTTT. This translates into CASSLGASPSTDTQYF. The chain joins TRBV5-6 to TRBJ2-3; D not certain. Per the germline V gene, CDR1 is SGHDT and CDR2 is YYEEEE. V lost 0 bases to trimming and J lost 0 bases, with 11 bases between them. The CDR3 has 16 amino acids.

The genes are TRBV11-3 and TRBJ2-1, with 8 bases aligning to TRBD1. CDR3 length: 16 residues. After removal of 0 bases from V and 6 bases from J, the junction contained 7 bases not matched to a gene. Germline V gives CDR1 SGHNT, CDR2 YENEEA. The CDR3 bases are TGTGCCAGCAGCTTAGATCCCAACAGGGGGGTCAATGAGCAGTTCTTC. Its protein is CASSLDPNRGVNEQFF.

V and J are TRBV19 and TRBJ1-1; 12 nucleotides align to TRBD1. Germline trimming cut 7 bases from V and 5 bases from J; bases unmatched to any gene: 14. This CDR3 is built from 17 residues. Germline CDR1 LNHDA, CDR2 SQIVND (reference sequence). The CDR3 region has the DNA TGTGCCAGTACGCCTTACGGGACAGGGGGCGCAGGAACTGAAGCTTTCTTT. Residues: CASTPYGTGGAGTEAFF.

As DNA, the CDR3 is TGTGCCAGCAGCTTAAGAGTTACGGACACTGAAGCTTTCTTT. Protein: CASSLRVTDTEAFF. The chain is built from TRBV7-9 and TRBJ1-1; no clear D gene. The CDR3 consists of 14 residues. The germline gives CDR1 SEHNR, CDR2 FQNEAQ (reference sequence). V lost 2 bases and J lost 3, with 10 bases in between.

The rearrangement links TRBV6-1 to TRBJ1-2; D remains unclear. The germline V gene encodes CDR1 MNHNS and CDR2 SASEGT. V lost 0 bases to trimming and J lost 4 bases, with 9 bases between them. The CDR3 is 14 residues long. In DNA, the CDR3 is TGTGCCAGCAGTGAAGCGGGCACCGTCTATGGCTACACCTTC. Translation: CASSEAGTVYGYTF.

The table lists this clone with a few counts. CDR3 nucleotides: TGCGCCAGCAGCTTGGAGTCTGCGGGGTACGAGCAGTACTTC. Encoded protein: CASSLESAGYEQYF. The chain couples TRBV5-1 to TRBJ2-5; maybe TRBD2 (6 bases). TRBJ2-7 matches the DNA end more closely, so the J call is doubtful. This CDR3 region has 14 residues. Germline V gene sequence: CDR1 SGHRS, CDR2 YFSETQ.

The V gene is TRBV7-2, the J gene TRBJ1-2; D not certain. The CDR3 is 13 amino acids. Per germline, CDR1 SGHTA and CDR2 FQGNSA. V lost 4 bases, J lost 2 bases, and 8 bases lay in between. CDR3 sequence reads: CASSSDTNYGYTF. CDR3 DNA sequence: TGTGCCAGCAGCTCAGATACCAACTATGGCTACACCTTC. The whole variable domain, filled in from reference TRBV7-2 and TRBJ1-2, reads GAGVSQSPSNKVTEKGKDVELRCDPISGHTALYWYRQSLGQGLEFLIYFQGNSAPDKSGLPSDRFSAERTGGSVSTLTIQRTQQEDSAVYLCASSSDTNYGYTFGSGTRLTVV.

This sequence joins TRBV7-9 and TRBJ1-1; unclear D gene. Germline CDR1 SEHNR, CDR2 FQNEAQ (reference sequence). Trimming left V 3 bases short and J 3 bases short, with 8 bases between. The CDR3 consists of 13 residues. As DNA, the CDR3 is TGTGCCAGCAGCTTTGACGGGGACACTGAAGCTTTCTTT. Protein sequence: CASSFDGDTEAFF.

The V gene is TRBV4-3, the J gene TRBJ2-1; tentatively, D is TRBD1 (6 bases). This CDR3 region has 14 residues. Between the trimmed V and J ends, which lost 3 bases and 7 bases, there was a span of 13 bases. Per the germline V gene, CDR1 is LGHNA and CDR2 is YSLEER. In nucleotides, the CDR3 is TGCGCCAGCAGCCACCAGGACAGAGGTAATGAGCAGTTCTTC. It specifies CASSHQDRGNEQFF.

The chain employs TRBV10-3 and TRBJ2-7; D is possibly TRBD2 (5 bases). Germline CDR1 and CDR2: ENHRY and SYGVKD. The CDR3 has 14 amino acids. V lost 10 bases and J lost 4, with 20 bases in between. This CDR3 reads CATSVETTTYEQYF. In DNA form, the CDR3 reads TGTGCCACCAGCGTCGAGACTACGACATACGAGCAGTACTTC.

This clone occurred a few times. The chain has TRBV7-9 and TRBJ2-7; no clear D gene. The CDR3 spans 12 residues. Trimming removed 1 base from V and 3 bases from J, with 4 bases in between. Germline V gene lookup returns CDR1 SEHNR and CDR2 FQNEAQ (reference sequence). The CDR3 nucleotides are TGTGCCAGCAGCTTAGGGAGCTACGAGCAGTACTTC. It yields the protein CASSLGSYEQYF. The full variable domain, in which reference TRBV7-9 and TRBJ2-7 provide the parts outside the CDR3, is DTGVSQNPRHKITKRGQNVTFRCDPISEHNRLYWYRQTLGQGPEFLTYFQNEAQLEKSRLLSDRFSAERPKGSFSTLEIQRTEQGDSAMYLCASSLGSYEQYFGPGTRLTVT.

This chain joins TRBV2 and TRBJ1-2, with D perhaps TRBD1 (5 bases). The germline CDR1 and CDR2 sequences are SNHLY and FYNNEI. Between the trimmed V and J ends, which lost 6 bases and 1 base, there was a span of 9 bases. CDR3 length equals 13 residues. CDR3 residues: CASRATVNYGYTF. The CDR3 DNA reads as TGTGCCAGCAGGGCGACAGTTAACTATGGCTACACCTTC.

This chain connects TRBV6-1 to TRBJ1-5; 7 bases fit TRBD1. J was trimmed by 3 bases and V by 5 bases; bases with no gene match: 7. The CDR3 covers 15 residues. Germline values: CDR1 MNHNS, CDR2 SASEGT. CDR3: CASSLSDRPNQPQHF. CDR3 DNA sequence: TGTGCCAGCAGTCTATCGGACAGGCCCAATCAGCCCCAGCATTTT.

In its sample, this clone was seen once. This chain connects TRBV19 to TRBJ2-1; weak D call: TRBD1 (6 bases). This CDR3 comprises 15 residues. The germline CDR1 and CDR2 sequences are LNHDA and SQIVND (reference sequence). The ends were cut back, 3 bases at V and 7 bases at J, with 16 bases in the middle. CDR3 DNA sequence: TGTGCCAGTAGTATCCCCGGGCAGGGGTGGAATGAGCAGTTCTTC. Translating gives CASSIPGQGWNEQFF. The full variable domain, with the rest looked up from reference TRBV19 and TRBJ2-1, is DGGITQSPKYLFRKEGQNVTLSCEQNLNHDAMYWYRQDPGQGLRLIYYSQIVNDFQKGDIAEGYSVSREKKESFPLTVTSAQKNPTAFYLCASSIPGQGWNEQFFGPGTRLTVL.